The rows below give T cell receptor beta chains drawn from one sample of a study of beta chain features in type 1 diabetes. The method was immunoSEQ multiplex PCR; TCRdb's version includes in-frame clones alone and lacks a portion of them. The top ten hold about 0.02% of the sample, which has about 740,000 clones, about an eighth seen once. The sequenced material came from naive CD4+ T cells from blood. All receptors derive from a man aged 18 to 35 with type 1 diabetes. Both conserved end residues are part of each CDR3. The order of the fields is V gene, J gene, clone size, D gene, CDR3 protein, CDR3 DNA. The D gene is left open where the match is weak. Part of the rows lack a size; the others show once, few, many or a class for expanded clones.

V: TRBV7-8; J: TRBJ1-5; size: -; D: -; CDR3: CASKLAGGGNQPQHF; DNA: TGTGCCAGCAAATTAGCTGGGGGCGGCAATCAGCCCCAGCATTTT
V: TRBV19; J: TRBJ1-2; size: -; D: TRBD1; CDR3: CASSTTGDYGYTF; DNA: TGTGCCAGTAGTACGACAGGGGACTATGGCTACACCTTC
V: TRBV18; J: TRBJ1-6; size: -; D: -; CDR3: CASSPTGHSPLHF; DNA: TGTGCCAGCTCACCCACAGGGCATTCACCCCTCCACTTT
V: TRBV29-1; J: TRBJ1-1; size: -; D: -; CDR3: CSVISTAGIAEAFF; DNA: TGCAGCGTTATTAGTACCGCAGGGATTGCTGAAGCTTTCTTT
V: TRBV27; J: TRBJ2-7; size: -; D: TRBD1; CDR3: CASRQTGPTYEQYF; DNA: TGTGCCAGCAGGCAGACAGGGCCGACCTACGAGCAGTACTTC
V: TRBV10-3; J: TRBJ1-1; size: -; D: -; CDR3: CAIRTDLNTEAFF; DNA: TGTGCCATCAGGACAGACCTGAACACTGAAGCTTTCTTT
V: TRBV30; J: TRBJ1-5; size: few; D: -; CDR3: CAWAGDSNQPQHF; DNA: TGTGCCTGGGCCGGGGACAGCAATCAGCCCCAGCATTTT
V: TRBV5-1; J: TRBJ2-3; size: few; D: -; CDR3: CASRRSSTDTQYF; DNA: TGCGCCAGCCGGCGATCTAGCACAGATACGCAGTATTTT
V: TRBV6-5; J: TRBJ1-1; size: -; D: -; CDR3: CASSYSFGKDTEAFF; DNA: TGTGCCAGCAGTTACTCGTTTGGCAAAGACACTGAAGCTTTCTTT
V: TRBV29-1; J: TRBJ2-5; size: few; D: -; CDR3: CSVAPDQETQYF; DNA: TGCAGCGTTGCCCCAGACCAAGAGACCCAGTACTTC
V: TRBV7-8; J: TRBJ1-2; size: few; D: -; CDR3: CASRPRQAGYGYTF; DNA: TGTGCCAGCAGGCCGAGACAGGCGGGCTATGGCTACACCTTC
V: TRBV5-1; J: TRBJ2-1; size: -; D: TRBD1; CDR3: CASSWGQAEQFF; DNA: TGCGCCAGCAGCTGGGGACAGGCCGAGCAGTTCTTC
V: TRBV18; J: TRBJ1-2; size: few; D: TRBD1; CDR3: CASSPSGTGDYGYTF; DNA: TGTGCCAGCTCACCCTCCGGGACAGGGGATTATGGCTACACCTTC
V: TRBV29-1; J: TRBJ1-2; size: -; D: -; CDR3: CSVGGHYSNYGGYTF; DNA: TGCAGCGTTGGGGGACACTACTCTAACTATGGAGGCTACACCTTC
V: TRBV7-6; J: TRBJ2-5; size: few; D: TRBD2; CDR3: CASSPLRSSGGEETQYF; DNA: TGTGCCAGCAGCCCTCTCCGGTCTAGCGGGGGGGAAGAGACCCAGTACTTC
V: TRBV7-9; J: TRBJ1-2; size: -; D: -; CDR3: CASSHLGPPSYGYTF; DNA: TGTGCCAGCAGCCACTTGGGGCCCCCCTCCTATGGCTACACCTTC
V: TRBV4-2; J: TRBJ2-3; size: few; D: -; CDR3: CASSLQGTITDTQYF; DNA: TGTGCCAGCAGCCTCCAGGGGACTATCACAGATACGCAGTATTTT